This is a list of T cell receptor beta chains from one sample in a study of T cell repertoires in ileal Crohn's disease. Sequenced by immunoSEQ multiplex PCR; TCRdb stores in-frame clones only, minus some. The sample includes some 4,200 clones, over 65% of them seen just once. The sequencing sample was made of ileal tissue. The source of these receptors is an adult with Crohn's disease. Both conserved end residues are part of each CDR3. A D gene is named only where the DNA matches it firmly. Only part of the rows carry a size: once, few, many, or a class if the clone is expanded.

cdr3_nt	cdr3_aa	v_call	d_call	j_call	clone_size
TGTGCCAGCAGCTTTAGCGGTTCCTACAATGAGCAGTTCTTC	CASSFSGSYNEQFF	TRBV5-4	.	TRBJ2-1	medium-sized
TGTGCCAGCAGCCGATGGGACAGCAGCTACAATGAGCAGTTCTTC	CASSRWDSSYNEQFF	TRBV7-3	TRBD1	TRBJ2-1	.
TGCGCCAGCAGTTCGGGACAGGATACCGATTACAATGAGCAGTTCTTC	CASSSGQDTDYNEQFF	TRBV5-1	TRBD1	TRBJ2-1	.
TGTGCCAGCAGCGTGGCGGGGGGGCGTTCACCCCTCCACTTT	CASSVAGGRSPLHF	TRBV5-4	.	TRBJ1-6	.
TGTGCCAGCAGCGTCGGGGAAGATACGCAGTATTTT	CASSVGEDTQYF	TRBV7-3	.	TRBJ2-3	.
TGTGCCAGCAGTCCTAGCGGGGCGAGCTCCTACAATGAGCAGTTCTTC	CASSPSGASSYNEQFF	TRBV2	TRBD2	TRBJ2-1	.
TGCAGCGCCGCGGACAGTTCGTTTGGGACCCAGTACTTC	CSAADSSFGTQYF	TRBV29-1	.	TRBJ2-5	few
TGTGCCACTTCTAGGGGTTCCTATGGCTACACCTTC	CATSRGSYGYTF	TRBV2	.	TRBJ1-2	.
TGCGCCAGCAGCCCGACTAGTAGACAAGAGACCCAGTACTTC	CASSPTSRQETQYF	TRBV4-3	.	TRBJ2-5	.
TGTGCCAGCAGCTCCACCAGGGGCTATGGCTACACCTTC	CASSSTRGYGYTF	TRBV5-4	.	TRBJ1-2	.
TGTGCCAGCAGCCCGATAATCGGAGGACCGTATACGCAGTATTTT	CASSPIIGGPYTQYF	TRBV7-9	.	TRBJ2-3	.